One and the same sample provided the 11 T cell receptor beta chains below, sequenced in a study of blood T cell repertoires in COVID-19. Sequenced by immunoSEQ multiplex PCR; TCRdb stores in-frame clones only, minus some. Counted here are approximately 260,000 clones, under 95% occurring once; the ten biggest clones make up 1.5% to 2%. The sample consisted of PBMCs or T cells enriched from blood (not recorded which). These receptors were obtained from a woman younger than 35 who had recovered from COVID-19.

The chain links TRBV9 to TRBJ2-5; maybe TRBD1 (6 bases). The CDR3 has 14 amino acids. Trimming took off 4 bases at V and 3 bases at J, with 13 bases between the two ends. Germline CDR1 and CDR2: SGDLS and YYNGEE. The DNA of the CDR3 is TGTGCCAGCAGCACTAGTTCAGGGGAAGAGACCCAGTACTTC. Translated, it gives CASSTSSGEETQYF.

DNA for the CDR3: TGTGCCAGCAGTTTATCAGGTAGCGGGGGGACCAGCTCCTACAATGAGCAGTTCTTC. This sequence encodes CASSLSGSGGTSSYNEQFF. The gene calls are TRBV6-2 or TRBV6-3 and TRBJ2-1; 10 nucleotides align to TRBD2. V was clipped by 4 bases and J by 0 bases; unmatched bases: 12. Germline values: CDR1 MNHEY, CDR2 SVGEGT. The CDR3 has 19 amino acids.

CDR3 residues: CASGRGTQETQYF. The CDR3 nucleotides read TGTGCCAGCGGCAGAGGCACCCAAGAGACCCAGTACTTC. The chain joins TRBV9 to TRBJ2-5; D gene uncertain. The ends were cut back, 7 bases at V and 1 base at J, with 11 bases in the middle. Germline V lookup: CDR1 SGDLS, CDR2 YYNGEE. The CDR3 loop spans 13 amino acids.

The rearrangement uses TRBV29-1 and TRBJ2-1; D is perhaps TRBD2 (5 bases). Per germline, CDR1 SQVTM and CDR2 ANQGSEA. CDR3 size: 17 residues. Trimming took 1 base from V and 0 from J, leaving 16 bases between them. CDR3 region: CSVEGMAAGLSYNEQFF. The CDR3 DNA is TGCAGCGTTGAAGGAATGGCGGCGGGCCTCTCCTACAATGAGCAGTTCTTC.

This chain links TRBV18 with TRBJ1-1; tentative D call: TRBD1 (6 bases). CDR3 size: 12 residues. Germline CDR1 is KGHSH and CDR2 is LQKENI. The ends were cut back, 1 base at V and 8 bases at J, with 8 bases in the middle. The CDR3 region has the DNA TGTGCCAGCTCACCACTACAGGGAGAAGCTTTCTTT. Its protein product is CASSPLQGEAFF.

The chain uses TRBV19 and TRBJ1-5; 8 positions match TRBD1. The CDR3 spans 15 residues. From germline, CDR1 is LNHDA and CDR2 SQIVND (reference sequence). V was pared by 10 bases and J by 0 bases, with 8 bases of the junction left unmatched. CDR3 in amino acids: CATKGTGYSNQPQHF. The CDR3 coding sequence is TGTGCCACCAAAGGGACAGGCTATAGCAATCAGCCCCAGCATTTT.

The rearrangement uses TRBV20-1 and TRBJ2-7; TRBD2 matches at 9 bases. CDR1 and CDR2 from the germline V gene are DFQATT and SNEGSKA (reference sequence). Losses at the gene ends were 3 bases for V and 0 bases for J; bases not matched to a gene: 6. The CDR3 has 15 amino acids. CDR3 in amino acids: CSASHSGGSSYEQYF. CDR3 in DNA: TGCAGTGCTAGTCATAGCGGGGGAAGCTCCTACGAGCAGTACTTC.

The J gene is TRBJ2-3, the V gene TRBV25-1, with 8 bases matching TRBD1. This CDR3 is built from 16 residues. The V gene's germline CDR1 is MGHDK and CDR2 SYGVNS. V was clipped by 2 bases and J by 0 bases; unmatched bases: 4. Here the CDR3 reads CASSEPRQGSTDTQYF. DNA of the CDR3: TGTGCCAGCAGTGAACCCCGACAGGGGAGCACAGATACGCAGTATTTT.

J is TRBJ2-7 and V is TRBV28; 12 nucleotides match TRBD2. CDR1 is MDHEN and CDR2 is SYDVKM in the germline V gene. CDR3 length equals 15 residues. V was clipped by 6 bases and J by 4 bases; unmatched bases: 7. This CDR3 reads CASRPGLAGLYEQYF. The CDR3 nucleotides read TGTGCCAGCAGGCCAGGACTAGCGGGATTGTACGAGCAGTACTTC.

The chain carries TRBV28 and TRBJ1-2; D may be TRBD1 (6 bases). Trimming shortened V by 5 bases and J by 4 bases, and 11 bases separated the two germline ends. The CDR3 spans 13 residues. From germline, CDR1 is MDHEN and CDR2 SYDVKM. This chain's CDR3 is CASSPPGAYGYTF. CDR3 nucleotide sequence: TGTGCCAGCAGTCCCCCAGGGGCCTATGGCTACACCTTC.

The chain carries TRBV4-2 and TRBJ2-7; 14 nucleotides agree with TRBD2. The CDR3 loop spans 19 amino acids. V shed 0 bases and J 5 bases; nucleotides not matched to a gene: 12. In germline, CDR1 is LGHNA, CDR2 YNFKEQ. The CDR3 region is CASSQDPGLAGVSGNEQYF. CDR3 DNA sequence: TGTGCCAGCAGCCAAGACCCGGGACTAGCGGGAGTCTCTGGGAACGAGCAGTACTTC.